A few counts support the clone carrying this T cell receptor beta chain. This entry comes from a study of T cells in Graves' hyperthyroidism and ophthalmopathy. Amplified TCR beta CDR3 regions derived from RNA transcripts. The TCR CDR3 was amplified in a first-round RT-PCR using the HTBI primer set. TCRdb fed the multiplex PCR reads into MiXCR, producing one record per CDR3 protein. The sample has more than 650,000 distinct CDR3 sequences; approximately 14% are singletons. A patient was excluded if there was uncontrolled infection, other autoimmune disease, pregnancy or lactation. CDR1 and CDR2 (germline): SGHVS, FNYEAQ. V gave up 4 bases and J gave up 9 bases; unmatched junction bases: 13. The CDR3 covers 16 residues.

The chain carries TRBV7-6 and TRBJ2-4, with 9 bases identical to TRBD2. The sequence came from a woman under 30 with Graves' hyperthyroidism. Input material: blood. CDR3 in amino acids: CASSSINSGSNGIQYF. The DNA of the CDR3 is TGTGCCAGCAGCTCGATAAATAGCGGGAGTAACGGCATTCAGTACTTC.